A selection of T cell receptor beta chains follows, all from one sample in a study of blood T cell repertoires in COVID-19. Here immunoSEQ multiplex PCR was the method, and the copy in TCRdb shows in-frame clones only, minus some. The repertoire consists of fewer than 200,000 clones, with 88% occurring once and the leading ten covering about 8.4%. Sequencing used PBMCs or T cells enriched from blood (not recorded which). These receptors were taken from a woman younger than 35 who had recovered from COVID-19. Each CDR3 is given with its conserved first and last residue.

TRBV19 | CASSPLGLADTTDTQYF
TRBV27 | CASSFGGIQSPLHF
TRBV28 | CASNVQTSGVYNEQFF
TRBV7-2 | CASSRRSGGGFRNTIYF
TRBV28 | CASSLNEGNTIYF
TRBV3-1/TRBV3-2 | CASSPPRGRIREKLFF
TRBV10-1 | CASSRTGDSYEQYF
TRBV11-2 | CASSFLTGLQETQYF
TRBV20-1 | CSASFVRGGVETQYF
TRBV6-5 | CASSLVSPFF
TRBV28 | CASSLQGVTEAFF
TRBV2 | CASTPAGTGFYEQYF
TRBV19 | CASSPRQLEAFF
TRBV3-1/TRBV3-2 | CASSHMNTGELFF
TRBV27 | CASRTSGGAGNEQFF
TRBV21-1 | CASSNRTGYNQPQHF
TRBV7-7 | CASSLAGGSTYEQYF
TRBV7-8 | CASSLNRGLMNEQYF
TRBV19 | CASSIVGIEWNQPQHF
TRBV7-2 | CASSRTGFGYTF
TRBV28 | CATKQGLIEAFF
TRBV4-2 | CASSQDGAGGGETQYF
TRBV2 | CASKKLAGEETQYF
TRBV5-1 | CASSDMAGAQETQYF
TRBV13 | CASSTMGQSLRFTF
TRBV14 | CASSQRGSRSQETQYF
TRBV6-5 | CASSYRDRGVYEQYF
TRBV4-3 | CASSQDLGTGGNTIYF
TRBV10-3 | CAIQGSTEAFF
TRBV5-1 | CASTMASNTGELFF
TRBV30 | CAWRRGAGGEQYF
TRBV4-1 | CASTSRVGNYEQYF
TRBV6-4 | CASSREANTEAFF
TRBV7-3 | CASSLGLAGRTQYF
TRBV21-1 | CASSGQKNLCRGPYNEQFF
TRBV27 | CASSPSLSREQFF
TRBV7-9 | CASSLMNTEAFF
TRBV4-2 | CASSQDLAGVGGYTF
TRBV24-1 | CATATGDIANYGYTF
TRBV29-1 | CSVVTDMNTEAFF
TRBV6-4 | CASSEAGETDTQYF
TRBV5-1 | CASSLEVAGSNEQFF
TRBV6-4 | CARRTGGLYEQYF
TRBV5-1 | CASSLEYGSGLSYEQYF
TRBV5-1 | CASSPSNVAKNIQYF
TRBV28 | CASSPLGGHQPQHF
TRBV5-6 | CASSPGLFYEQYF
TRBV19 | CATRQGVQETQYF
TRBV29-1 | CSATGGSTEAFF
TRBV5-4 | CASSPGQGGGATDTQYF